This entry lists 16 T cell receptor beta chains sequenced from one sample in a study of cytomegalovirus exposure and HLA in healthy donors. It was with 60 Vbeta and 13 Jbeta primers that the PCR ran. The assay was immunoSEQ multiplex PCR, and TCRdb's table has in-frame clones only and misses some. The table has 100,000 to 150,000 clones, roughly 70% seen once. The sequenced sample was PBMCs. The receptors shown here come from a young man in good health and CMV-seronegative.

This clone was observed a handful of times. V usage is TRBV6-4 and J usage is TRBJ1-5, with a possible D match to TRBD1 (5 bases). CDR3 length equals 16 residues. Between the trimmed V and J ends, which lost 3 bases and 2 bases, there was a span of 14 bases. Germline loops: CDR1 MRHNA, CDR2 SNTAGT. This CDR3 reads CASSEGEGWGNQPQHF. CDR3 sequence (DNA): TGTGCCAGCAGTGAAGGGGAGGGATGGGGCAATCAGCCCCAGCATTTT.

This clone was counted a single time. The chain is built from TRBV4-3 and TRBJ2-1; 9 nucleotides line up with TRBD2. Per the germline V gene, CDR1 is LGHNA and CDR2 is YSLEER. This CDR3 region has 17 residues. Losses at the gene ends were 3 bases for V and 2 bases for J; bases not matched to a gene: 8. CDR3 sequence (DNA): TGCGCCAGCAGCCAGACAGGAGGACTAGCGACCTACAATGAGCAGTTCTTC. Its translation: CASSQTGGLATYNEQFF.

CDR3 nucleotides: TGTGCCAGCCGAACGGGGTTTAGGAATTCACCCCTCCACTTT. It codes for CASRTGFRNSPLHF. V is TRBV6-6 and J is TRBJ1-6; the D is unclear. The germline V gene has CDR1 MNHNY and CDR2 SVGAGI (reference sequence). The length of the CDR3 is 14 residues. Trimming took 8 bases from V and 7 from J, leaving 15 bases between them.

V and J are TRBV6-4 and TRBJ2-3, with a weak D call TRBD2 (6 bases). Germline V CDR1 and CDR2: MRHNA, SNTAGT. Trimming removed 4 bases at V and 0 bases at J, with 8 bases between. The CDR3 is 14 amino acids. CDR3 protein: CASSVGTSTDTQYF. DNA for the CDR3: TGTGCCAGCAGTGTCGGGACTAGCACAGATACGCAGTATTTT.

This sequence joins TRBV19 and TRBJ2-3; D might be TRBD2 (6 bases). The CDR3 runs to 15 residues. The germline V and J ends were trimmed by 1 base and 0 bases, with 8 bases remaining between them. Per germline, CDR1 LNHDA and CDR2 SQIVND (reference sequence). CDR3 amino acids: CASSIAGVSTDTQYF. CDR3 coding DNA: TGTGCCAGTAGTATAGCGGGGGTTAGCACAGATACGCAGTATTTT.

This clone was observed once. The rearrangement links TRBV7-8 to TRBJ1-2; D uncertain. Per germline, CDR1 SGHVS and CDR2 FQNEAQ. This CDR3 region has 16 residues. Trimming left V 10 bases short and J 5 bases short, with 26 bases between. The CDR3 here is CATTNSGPQAPYGYTF. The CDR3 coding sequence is TGTGCCACAACCAACTCAGGCCCTCAAGCCCCATATGGCTACACCTTC.

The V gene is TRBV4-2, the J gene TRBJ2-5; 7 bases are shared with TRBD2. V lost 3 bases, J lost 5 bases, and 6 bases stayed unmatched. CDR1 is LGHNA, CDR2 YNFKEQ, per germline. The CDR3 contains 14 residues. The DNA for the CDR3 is TGTGCCAGCAGCCAGGATGGGGGGGTGGAGACCCAGTACTTC. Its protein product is CASSQDGGVETQYF.

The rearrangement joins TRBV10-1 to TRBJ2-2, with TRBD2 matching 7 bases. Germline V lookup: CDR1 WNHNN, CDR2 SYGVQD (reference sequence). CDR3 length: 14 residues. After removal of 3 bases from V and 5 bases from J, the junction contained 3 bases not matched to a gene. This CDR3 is CASSDPGGTGELFF. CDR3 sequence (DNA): TGCGCCAGCAGTGACCCGGGGGGTACCGGGGAGCTGTTTTTT.

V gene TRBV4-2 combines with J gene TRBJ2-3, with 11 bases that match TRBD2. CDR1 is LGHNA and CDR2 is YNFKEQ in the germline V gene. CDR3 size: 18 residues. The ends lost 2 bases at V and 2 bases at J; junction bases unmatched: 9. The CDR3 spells CASSQLSSTSGVTDTQYF. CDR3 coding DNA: TGTGCCAGCAGCCAACTCTCCTCGACTAGCGGGGTCACAGATACGCAGTATTTT.

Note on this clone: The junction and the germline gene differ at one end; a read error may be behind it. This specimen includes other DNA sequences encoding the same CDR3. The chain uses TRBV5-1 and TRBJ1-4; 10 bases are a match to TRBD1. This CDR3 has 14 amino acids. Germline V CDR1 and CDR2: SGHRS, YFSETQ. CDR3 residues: CASSRDRGNEKLFF. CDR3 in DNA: TGCGCCAGCAGCCGGGACAGGGGAAATGAAAAACTATTTTTT. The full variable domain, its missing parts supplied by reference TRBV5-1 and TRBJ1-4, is KAGVTQTPRYLIKTRGQQVTLSCSPISGHRSVSWYQQTPGQGLQFLFEYFSETQRNKGNFPGRFSGRQFSNSRSEMNVSTLELGDSALYLCASSRDRGNEKLFFGSGTQLSVL.

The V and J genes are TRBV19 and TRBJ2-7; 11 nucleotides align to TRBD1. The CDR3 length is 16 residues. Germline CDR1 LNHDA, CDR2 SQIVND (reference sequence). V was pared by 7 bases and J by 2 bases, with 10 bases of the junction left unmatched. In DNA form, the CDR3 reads TGTGCCAGTACCCGACGGGCGGGACAGGGGGCCTACGAGCAGTACTTC. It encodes CASTRRAGQGAYEQYF.

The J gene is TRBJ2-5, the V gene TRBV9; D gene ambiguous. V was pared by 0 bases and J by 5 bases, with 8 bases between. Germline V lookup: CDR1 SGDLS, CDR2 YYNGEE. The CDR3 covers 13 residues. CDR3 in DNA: TGTGCCAGCAGCGTAGGCTCGGTGGAGACCCAGTACTTC. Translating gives CASSVGSVETQYF. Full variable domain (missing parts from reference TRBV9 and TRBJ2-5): DSGVTQTPKHLITATGQRVTLRCSPRSGDLSVYWYQQSLDQGLQFLIQYYNGEERAKGNILERFSAQQFPDLHSELNLSSLELGDSALYFCASSVGSVETQYFGPGTRLLVL.

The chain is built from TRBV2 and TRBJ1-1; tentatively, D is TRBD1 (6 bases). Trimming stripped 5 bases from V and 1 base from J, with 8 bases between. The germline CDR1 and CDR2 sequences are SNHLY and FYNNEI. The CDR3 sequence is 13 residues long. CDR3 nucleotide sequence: TGTGCCAGCAGTAAACAGGGGAACACTGAAGCTTTCTTT. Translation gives CASSKQGNTEAFF. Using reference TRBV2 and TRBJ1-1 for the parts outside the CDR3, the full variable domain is EPEVTQTPSHQVTQMGQEVILRCVPISNHLYFYWYRQILGQKVEFLVSFYNNEISEKSEIFDDQFSVERPDGSNFTLKIRSTKLEDSAMYFCASSKQGNTEAFFGQGTRLTVV.

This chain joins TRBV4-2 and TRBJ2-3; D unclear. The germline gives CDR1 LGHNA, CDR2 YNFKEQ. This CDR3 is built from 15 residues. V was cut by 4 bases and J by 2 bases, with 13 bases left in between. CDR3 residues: CASSPEMRITDTQYF. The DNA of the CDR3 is TGTGCCAGCAGCCCGGAGATGAGAATCACAGATACGCAGTATTTT.

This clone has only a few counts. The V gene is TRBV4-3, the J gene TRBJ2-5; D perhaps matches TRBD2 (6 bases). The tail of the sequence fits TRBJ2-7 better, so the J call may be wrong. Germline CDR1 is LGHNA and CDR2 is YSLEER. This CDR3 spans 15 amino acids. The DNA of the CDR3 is TGCGCCAGCAGCCAAGTCTGGGACTCCTCCTACGAGCAGTACTTC. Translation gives CASSQVWDSSYEQYF.

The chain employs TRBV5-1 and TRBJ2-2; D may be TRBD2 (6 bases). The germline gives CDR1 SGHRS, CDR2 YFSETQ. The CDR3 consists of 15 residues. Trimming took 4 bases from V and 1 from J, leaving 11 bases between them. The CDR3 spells CASSHGRGNTGELFF. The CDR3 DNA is TGCGCCAGCAGCCATGGGCGGGGGAACACCGGGGAGCTGTTTTTT.